One sample yielded the 21 T cell receptor beta chains listed below, sequenced in a study of cytomegalovirus exposure and HLA in healthy donors. 13 Jbeta primers and 60 Vbeta primers were used for the PCR. Here immunoSEQ multiplex PCR was the method, and the copy in TCRdb shows in-frame clones only, minus some. The table lists 200,000 to 250,000 clones, around 73% of them singletons. The sequenced material came from PBMCs. The receptor source for this set is a male donor in good health and CMV-seronegative.

The chain couples TRBV28 to TRBJ2-3; no reliable D call. The CDR3 totals 14 residues. Looked up from germline, CDR1 is MDHEN and CDR2 is SYDVKM. V was trimmed by 5 bases and J by 4 bases, leaving 13 bases between them. Here the CDR3 reads CASSPPDWPDTQYF. In DNA form, the CDR3 reads TGTGCCAGCAGTCCCCCCGACTGGCCAGATACGCAGTATTTT.

The V and J genes are TRBV5-6 and TRBJ2-7, with 11 bases identical to TRBD2. The CDR3 consists of 15 residues. Trimming at V came to 7 bases and at J to 5 bases, leaving 11 bases not matched to a gene. Looked up from germline, CDR1 is SGHDT and CDR2 is YYEEEE. The CDR3 nucleotides are TGTGCCAGCGGGAATAGCGGGAGGGCCGTCAACGAGCAGTACTTC. Translated, it gives CASGNSGRAVNEQYF.

This clone was seen a handful of times. J is TRBJ1-2 and V is TRBV11-1, with TRBD1 matching 7 bases. CDR1 and CDR2 from the germline V gene are SGHAT and FQDESV (reference sequence). The CDR3 has 14 amino acids. The V segment lost 0 bases and the J segment 3 bases; nucleotides outside the gene matches: 1. As DNA, the CDR3 is TGTGCCAGCAGCTTAGCCGGGACAGACTATGGCTACACCTTC. Protein sequence: CASSLAGTDYGYTF.

The chain couples TRBV7-9 to TRBJ1-1, with 9 bases that match TRBD1. Germline V lookup: CDR1 SEHNR, CDR2 FQNEAQ (reference sequence). The V gene end was trimmed by 4 bases and the J gene end by 2 bases; junction bases not matched to a gene: 11. The CDR3 consists of 17 residues. The CDR3 here is CASSSNTQGAYNTEAFF. CDR3 DNA sequence: TGTGCCAGCAGCTCCAATACACAGGGGGCGTATAACACTGAAGCTTTCTTT.

The V call is TRBV10-1, the J call TRBJ2-3; 8 positions agree with TRBD1. The CDR3 consists of 17 residues. CDR1 and CDR2 (germline): WNHNN, SYGVQD (reference sequence). With 4 bases clipped from V and 3 bases from J, the junction kept 12 bases outside the gene matches. The chain's CDR3 is CASSVKGRDRSTDTQYF. The CDR3 DNA is TGCGCCAGCAGTGTGAAGGGTCGGGACAGGTCGACAGATACGCAGTATTTT.

V gene TRBV7-9 combines with J gene TRBJ1-5, with D tentatively TRBD1 (5 bases). Deletions cut 5 bases from V and 6 bases from J, with 11 bases between. This CDR3 spans 13 amino acids. The germline gives CDR1 SEHNR, CDR2 FQNEAQ (reference sequence). The DNA for the CDR3 is TGTGCCAGCAGCGACAGTATGGGTCAGCCCCAGCATTTT. Translated: CASSDSMGQPQHF.

J is TRBJ1-1 and V is TRBV27; no clear D. Germline CDR1 reads MNHEY; CDR2 reads SMNVEV (reference sequence). This CDR3 comprises 13 residues. V lost 5 bases and J 6 bases, leaving 13 bases between the germline ends. The CDR3 here is CASSNSGGAEAFF. The DNA for the CDR3 is TGTGCCAGCAGTAATTCGGGAGGAGCTGAAGCTTTCTTT.

The genes are TRBV28 and TRBJ1-2, with D hard to call. V dropped 3 bases and J dropped 8 bases, with 13 bases sitting between them. Germline CDR1 is MDHEN and CDR2 is SYDVKM. The CDR3 has 13 residues. This CDR3 is CASSFRLLAGYTF. CDR3 nucleotide sequence: TGTGCCAGCAGTTTCAGGTTGTTGGCGGGCTACACCTTC.

This chain joins TRBV10-1 and TRBJ2-1; tentatively, D is TRBD1 (5 bases). The CDR3 length is 14 residues. The V and J ends lost 0 bases and 6 bases respectively, with 9 bases between them. The germline V gene has CDR1 WNHNN and CDR2 SYGVQD (reference sequence). In DNA form, the CDR3 reads TGCGCCAGCAGTGAGTCAGACAGCTCCAATGAGCAGTTCTTC. As protein: CASSESDSSNEQFF.

The rearrangement links TRBV15 to TRBJ1-4; D might be TRBD1 (6 bases). CDR1 is LNHNV, CDR2 YYDKDF, per germline (reference sequence). V lost 8 bases to trimming and J lost 4 bases, with 11 bases between them. This CDR3 has 13 amino acids. The CDR3 coding sequence is TGTGCCACCTCAGGACAGCTTAATGAAAAACTGTTTTTT. It codes for CATSGQLNEKLFF.

The chain couples TRBV9 to TRBJ2-5; 10 bases map to TRBD1. The CDR3 extends over 16 amino acids. V lost 3 bases, J lost 5 bases, and 10 bases stayed unmatched. Germline loops: CDR1 SGDLS, CDR2 YYNGEE. The DNA of the CDR3 is TGTGCCAGCAGCGCACGGGACAGGGGCAGGGGGGAGACCCAGTACTTC. Translation gives CASSARDRGRGETQYF.

This chain connects TRBV5-1 to TRBJ2-1; tentatively, D is TRBD2 (5 bases). Germline V CDR1 and CDR2: SGHRS, YFSETQ. V lost 1 base and J 4 bases, leaving 6 bases between the germline ends. This CDR3 has 13 residues. The CDR3 nucleotides are TGCGCCAGCAGCTTGTCGGGATACAATGAGCAGTTCTTC. It specifies CASSLSGYNEQFF.

This clone was found a few times. V and J are TRBV5-4 and TRBJ2-3; 13 bases are a match to TRBD2. Germline CDR1 reads SGHNT; CDR2 reads YYREEE (reference sequence). The CDR3 is made up of 17 amino acids. With V trimmed by 4 bases and J by 6 bases, 11 bases remained unmatched. CDR3 nucleotides: TGTGCCAGCAGCCAAGGGACTAGCGGGAACCCTAGGGATACGCAGTATTTT. It encodes CASSQGTSGNPRDTQYF. Variable domain in full (rest from reference TRBV5-4 and TRBJ2-3): ETGVTQSPTHLIKTRGQQVTLRCSSQSGHNTVSWYQQALGQGPQFIFQYYREEENGRGNFPPRFSGLQFPNYSSELNVNALELDDSALYLCASSQGTSGNPRDTQYFGPGTRLTVL.

Remarks on this clone: Other DNA sequences in the sample encode the same CDR3. The chain joins TRBV19 to TRBJ2-5; tentatively, D is TRBD1 (5 bases). The germline CDR1 and CDR2 sequences are LNHDA and SQIVND (reference sequence). CDR3 length: 13 amino acids. Deletions cut 3 bases from V and 2 bases from J, with 7 bases between. The CDR3 reads CASSIQGQETQYF. As DNA, the CDR3 is TGTGCCAGTAGTATTCAGGGACAAGAGACCCAGTACTTC.

The table lists this clone with a count of one. The rearrangement links TRBV15 to TRBJ2-5; no clear D gene. The CDR3 is 16 residues long. Germline V gene lookup returns CDR1 LNHNV and CDR2 YYDKDF (reference sequence). Trimming took 0 bases from V and 1 from J, leaving 12 bases between them. CDR3 DNA sequence: TGTGCCACCAGCAGAGATTTATCGGCTAGCCAAGAGACCCAGTACTTC. It specifies CATSRDLSASQETQYF.

The rearrangement links TRBV5-1 to TRBJ2-1; 10 positions agree with TRBD2. The germline CDR1 and CDR2 sequences are SGHRS and YFSETQ. The CDR3 has 17 amino acids. The ends lost 0 bases at V and 6 bases at J; junction bases unmatched: 9. The CDR3 DNA reads TGCGCCAGCAGCTTGGCCGTCTCGCCTAGCGGGAGCAATGAGCAGTTCTTC. This translates into CASSLAVSPSGSNEQFF.

The V and J genes are TRBV6-5 and TRBJ2-7; D gene uncertain. The CDR3 runs to 13 residues. Germline loops: CDR1 MNHEY, CDR2 SVGAGI. V was pared by 6 bases and J by 0 bases, with 9 bases between. The CDR3 sequence is CASSPLSSYEQYF. The CDR3 DNA reads as TGTGCCAGCAGCCCCCTAAGCTCCTACGAGCAGTACTTC.

This clone was seen only a few times. The genes are TRBV5-3 and TRBJ2-7; 7 bases are shared with TRBD1. TRBV5-3 is given ORF status, its function remaining uncertain. The trim removed 8 bases at V and 1 base at J, leaving 12 bases unmatched. The CDR3 sequence is 15 residues long. The CDR3 spells CASLTQGLQSYEQYF. The CDR3 DNA reads as TGTGCCAGTTTGACACAGGGGTTGCAATCCTACGAGCAGTACTTC.

Remarks on this clone: The junction and the germline gene differ at one end; a read error may be behind it. The chain uses TRBV7-9 and TRBJ2-3; 8 bases are a match to TRBD1. The CDR3 loop spans 15 amino acids. Germline lookup yields CDR1 SEHNR and CDR2 FQNEAQ (reference sequence). CDR3 region: CSSSPGTGYTDTQYF. The CDR3 nucleotides are TGTTCCAGCAGCCCAGGGACAGGCTACACAGATACGCAGTATTTT.

The rearrangement joins TRBV25-1 to TRBJ2-5, with 12 bases aligning to TRBD2. In germline, CDR1 is MGHDK, CDR2 SYGVNS. This CDR3 region has 18 residues. V shed 4 bases, J shed 4 bases, and the junction held 13 bases outside the gene matches. This CDR3 is CASSGPSGRATGRETQYF. The CDR3 DNA reads TGTGCCAGCAGTGGGCCTAGCGGGAGGGCCACGGGGAGAGAGACCCAGTACTTC.

The CDR3 DNA reads TGTGCCAGCAGCGTAGCTGAGGCAGGGGGCGACCAAGAGACCCAGTACTTC. Amino acid sequence: CASSVAEAGGDQETQYF. V usage is TRBV9 and J usage is TRBJ2-5; 8 nucleotides agree with TRBD1. Losses at the gene ends were 0 bases for V and 0 bases for J; bases not matched to a gene: 7. The CDR3 covers 17 residues. Germline V lookup: CDR1 SGDLS, CDR2 YYNGEE.